A selection of T cell receptor beta chains follows, all from one sample in a study of cytotoxic CD8 clonotypes in ibrutinib-treated CLL. The method was immunoSEQ multiplex PCR; TCRdb's version includes in-frame clones alone and lacks a portion of them. This table has under 300,000 clones, 65% to 85% appearing once. The sequencing here drew on PBMCs, taken at disease progression, from a patient treated with ibrutinib. The receptors originated from a human donor with chronic lymphocytic leukemia. CDR3s include the opening cysteine and the closing phenylalanine or tryptophan. Fields, in order: J gene, V gene, D gene, clone size, CDR3 DNA, CDR3 protein. The D gene is left open where the match is weak. Clone size is not always given. Where it is, it says once, few, many or a class for expanded clones.

j_call: TRBJ2-3; v_call: TRBV2; d_call: -; clone_size: -; cdr3_nt: TGTGCCAGCAGTCGGTTGGATACGCAGTATTTT; cdr3_aa: CASSRLDTQYF
j_call: TRBJ1-3; v_call: TRBV29-1; d_call: -; clone_size: -; cdr3_nt: TGCAGCGTTGAAGGGGACGGATCTGGAAACACCATATATTTT; cdr3_aa: CSVEGDGSGNTIYF
j_call: TRBJ1-2; v_call: TRBV9; d_call: -; clone_size: -; cdr3_nt: TGTGCCAGCAGCGTAGTGAACGATGTCAGGGGAGGTGCGTATGGCTACACCTTC; cdr3_aa: CASSVVNDVRGGAYGYTF
j_call: TRBJ2-7; v_call: TRBV28; d_call: -; clone_size: -; cdr3_nt: TGTGCCAGCAGTTTGTTAGCTGGAACCTACGAGCAGTACTTC; cdr3_aa: CASSLLAGTYEQYF
j_call: TRBJ2-7; v_call: TRBV27; d_call: TRBD2; clone_size: few; cdr3_nt: TGTGCCAGCAGGCCTAGCGGGCTTCCCTACGAGCAGTACTTC; cdr3_aa: CASRPSGLPYEQYF
j_call: TRBJ2-2; v_call: TRBV18; d_call: TRBD2; clone_size: few; cdr3_nt: TGTGCCAGCTCACCTCCGGGACTAGGTGACGGGGAGCTGTTTTTT; cdr3_aa: CASSPPGLGDGELFF
j_call: TRBJ1-4; v_call: TRBV7-6; d_call: -; clone_size: -; cdr3_nt: TGTGCCAGCAGCTTAGATACGGGGCATGGCCCTAATGAAAAACTGTTTTTT; cdr3_aa: CASSLDTGHGPNEKLFF
j_call: TRBJ2-7; v_call: TRBV15; d_call: -; clone_size: -; cdr3_nt: TGTGCCACCAGTCCGGGATACTCCTACGAGCAGTACTTC; cdr3_aa: CATSPGYSYEQYF
j_call: TRBJ2-1; v_call: TRBV28; d_call: TRBD1; clone_size: few; cdr3_nt: TGTGCCAGCACGAGAGGGGGCGATGAGCAGTTCTTC; cdr3_aa: CASTRGGDEQFF
j_call: TRBJ1-2; v_call: TRBV29-1; d_call: -; clone_size: -; cdr3_nt: TGCAGCGTTGACCCAGGGGTTAGTGGCTACACCTTC; cdr3_aa: CSVDPGVSGYTF
j_call: TRBJ2-7; v_call: TRBV5-6; d_call: TRBD1; clone_size: -; cdr3_nt: TGTGCCAGCAGCTTGAGGGTCGGGACAGGGCCCTACGAGCAGTACTTC; cdr3_aa: CASSLRVGTGPYEQYF
j_call: TRBJ1-3; v_call: TRBV13; d_call: -; clone_size: -; cdr3_nt: TGTGCCAGCAGCTTAAGCCCCTCAGGATCTGGAAACACCATATATTTT; cdr3_aa: CASSLSPSGSGNTIYF
j_call: TRBJ2-1; v_call: TRBV7-6; d_call: TRBD1; clone_size: -; cdr3_nt: TGTGCCAGCAGCTCGGCGACAGGGGAATACAATGAGCAGTTCTTC; cdr3_aa: CASSSATGEYNEQFF
j_call: TRBJ2-5; v_call: TRBV2; d_call: -; clone_size: -; cdr3_nt: TGTGCCAGACGGCTGCCCGGGGAGGAGACCCAGTACTTC; cdr3_aa: CARRLPGEETQYF
j_call: TRBJ1-2; v_call: TRBV9; d_call: TRBD1; clone_size: -; cdr3_nt: TGTGCCAGCAGCGAGGACAGGGGGCTTGGCTACACCTTC; cdr3_aa: CASSEDRGLGYTF
j_call: TRBJ2-7; v_call: TRBV7-2; d_call: -; clone_size: -; cdr3_nt: TGTGCCAGCAGCACCAGGGTTGTTTACGAGCAGTACTTC; cdr3_aa: CASSTRVVYEQYF
j_call: TRBJ2-1; v_call: TRBV7-3; d_call: -; clone_size: -; cdr3_nt: TGTGCCAGCAGCTTACGTGGGCGGGCCTACAATGAGCAGTTCTTC; cdr3_aa: CASSLRGRAYNEQFF
j_call: TRBJ2-1; v_call: TRBV18; d_call: -; clone_size: -; cdr3_nt: TGTGCCAGCTCACGTGCCACAGGGGAGCAGTTCTTC; cdr3_aa: CASSRATGEQFF
j_call: TRBJ2-7; v_call: TRBV5-4; d_call: TRBD1; clone_size: -; cdr3_nt: TGTGCCAGCCGCACCGCCGGGACAGGGTACGAGCAGTACTTC; cdr3_aa: CASRTAGTGYEQYF
j_call: TRBJ1-5; v_call: TRBV4-1; d_call: -; clone_size: -; cdr3_nt: TGCGCCAGCAGCCCCAAGGCGGGCAGGGCTTTCAATCAGCCCCAGCATTTT; cdr3_aa: CASSPKAGRAFNQPQHF
j_call: TRBJ2-7; v_call: TRBV14; d_call: -; clone_size: -; cdr3_nt: TGTGCCAGCAGCCAGTCTAGGGGTAGGGTCGAGCAGTACTTC; cdr3_aa: CASSQSRGRVEQYF
j_call: TRBJ1-1; v_call: TRBV10-3; d_call: -; clone_size: -; cdr3_nt: TGTGCCATCAGTGAGCCGGACAAGAACACTGAAGCTTTCTTT; cdr3_aa: CAISEPDKNTEAFF
j_call: TRBJ2-7; v_call: TRBV5-1; d_call: -; clone_size: -; cdr3_nt: TGCGCCAGCAGCTCCCGACAGGCCAACTACGAGCAGTACTTC; cdr3_aa: CASSSRQANYEQYF
j_call: TRBJ2-1; v_call: TRBV2; d_call: TRBD2; clone_size: -; cdr3_nt: TGTGCCAGCAGGCCGGGACTAGCGGGAGGTGAGCAGTTCTTC; cdr3_aa: CASRPGLAGGEQFF
j_call: TRBJ2-7; v_call: TRBV4-3; d_call: TRBD1; clone_size: -; cdr3_nt: TGCGCCAGCAGCCAAGTCTTCCTCGGGACAGGCTACGAGCAGTACTTC; cdr3_aa: CASSQVFLGTGYEQYF
j_call: TRBJ1-2; v_call: TRBV4-3; d_call: -; clone_size: -; cdr3_nt: TGCGCCAGCAGCCAAGACAGACAGCCTTCAGGAGGCTACACCTTC; cdr3_aa: CASSQDRQPSGGYTF
j_call: TRBJ1-1; v_call: TRBV10-3; d_call: -; clone_size: -; cdr3_nt: TGTGCCATCCGTGATAGGGGGATGAACACTGAAGCTTTCTTT; cdr3_aa: CAIRDRGMNTEAFF
j_call: TRBJ2-5; v_call: TRBV11-3; d_call: -; clone_size: -; cdr3_nt: TGTGCCAGCAGCTCGGACAGTGCGGCGGGCGAGACCCAGTACTTC; cdr3_aa: CASSSDSAAGETQYF
j_call: TRBJ2-2; v_call: TRBV7-9; d_call: -; clone_size: -; cdr3_nt: TGTGCCAGCAGCTTAGAAAGGTTTTTGGCCGGGGAGCTGTTTTTT; cdr3_aa: CASSLERFLAGELFF
j_call: TRBJ2-5; v_call: TRBV19; d_call: TRBD2; clone_size: once; cdr3_nt: TGTGCCAGTAGTATCGGGGAAGCGGGAGTTCGGGAGACCCAGTACTTC; cdr3_aa: CASSIGEAGVRETQYF
j_call: TRBJ1-1; v_call: TRBV6-6; d_call: -; clone_size: -; cdr3_nt: TGTGCCAGCAGTTACACGTTTAGCGGGGGCACTGAAGCTTTCTTT; cdr3_aa: CASSYTFSGGTEAFF
j_call: TRBJ2-7; v_call: TRBV9; d_call: TRBD1; clone_size: -; cdr3_nt: TGTGCCAGCAGCTCTAGACAGGGGTACGAGCAGTACTTC; cdr3_aa: CASSSRQGYEQYF